A selection of T cell receptor beta chains follows, all from one sample in a study of cytomegalovirus exposure and HLA in healthy donors. Using immunoSEQ multiplex PCR, the repertoire was profiled, and TCRdb retains in-frame clones only, with some absent. This table holds 100,000 to 120,000 clones, just over 75% found once. The sequenced sample consisted of PBMCs. These receptor sequences come from a man aged 25 to 40 in good health and CMV-seropositive. Each CDR3 is given with its conserved first and last residue. Each record gives: CDR3 DNA, CDR3 protein, J gene, D gene, clone size, V gene. The D gene is left open where the match is weak. A clone size is listed for some rows: how often the clone was seen (once, few, many), or a class if it is expanded.

TGTGCCAGCAGCGCCCGAGGACAGGGGGATAGAGAGACCCAGTACTTC CASSARGQGDRETQYF TRBJ2-5 TRBD1 . TRBV9
TGTGCCAGCAGACAACAGGGGACTGAAGCTTTCTTT CASRQQGTEAFF TRBJ1-1 TRBD1 . TRBV28
TGTGCCAGCAGCTTGATCCAGGGGATCCCGAACACTGAAGCTTTCTTT CASSLIQGIPNTEAFF TRBJ1-1 . . TRBV5-4
TGTGCCAGCAGTGTTTGGCAGGACACAGATACGCAGTATTTT CASSVWQDTDTQYF TRBJ2-3 . . TRBV6-1
TGTGCCAGCAGCCCGGGAGGGGCAGGGAACGTCAATGAGCAGTTCTTC CASSPGGAGNVNEQFF TRBJ2-1 TRBD2 few TRBV27
TGTGCCAGCTCACCCCCAGGGGAGGGTAAGCAGTACTTC CASSPPGEGKQYF TRBJ2-7 . . TRBV18
TGTGCCTGGGTGGACAGGGCCAAAAACATTCAGTACTTC CAWVDRAKNIQYF TRBJ2-4 TRBD1 few TRBV30
TGTGCCAGCAGCCCCGGGGGGAACACTGAAGCTTTCTTT CASSPGGNTEAFF TRBJ1-1 . . TRBV5-6
TGTGCCAGTAGTATAGACGGGGGGACCTACAATGAGCAGTTCTTC CASSIDGGTYNEQFF TRBJ2-1 TRBD2 . TRBV19
TGTGCCATCAGTGAGGACGACAGGCGAAGCAATCAGCCCCAGCATTTT CAISEDDRRSNQPQHF TRBJ1-5 . . TRBV10-3
TGTGCCAGCAGCCCCTGGACAGGGGGCACTGAAGCTTTCTTT CASSPWTGGTEAFF TRBJ1-1 TRBD1 . TRBV14
TGTGCCAGCAATAGCGGGGCCAGCTTTGGGGCCAACGTCCTGACTTTC CASNSGASFGANVLTF TRBJ2-6 TRBD2 . TRBV28
TGTGCCAGCAGCAAAATAGCGGGGAGCTCCTACAATGAGCAGTTCTTC CASSKIAGSSYNEQFF TRBJ2-1 . . TRBV21-1
TGTGCCAGCAGTTATCCTCAGCGATCGGGGGAGACCCAGTACTTC CASSYPQRSGETQYF TRBJ2-5 . . TRBV6-6
TGTGCCAGCAGTGAAGGCGGCGGATCTCCCAATAGCAATCAGCCCCAGCATTTT CASSEGGGSPNSNQPQHF TRBJ1-5 . . TRBV6-4
TGTGCCAGCTTTCAGGTGGGGGGGAACACTGAAGCTTTCTTT CASFQVGGNTEAFF TRBJ1-1 . . TRBV28
TGTGCCAGCAGCTTAGGAACATCCGGGGGTGGCTACACCTTC CASSLGTSGGGYTF TRBJ1-2 . few TRBV5-6
TGTGCCAGTAGCCTCCTGACAGCCGATCAGCCCCAGCATTTT CASSLLTADQPQHF TRBJ1-5 . . TRBV19
TGTGCCAGCAGCCCAGCGGGCTTGTACGGGCCGAATATGAACACTGAAGCTTTCTTT CASSPAGLYGPNMNTEAFF TRBJ1-1 . . TRBV7-9
TGTACGACTAGCGGGGACAATGAGCAGTTCTTC CTTSGDNEQFF TRBJ2-1 TRBD2 once TRBV2
TGCGCCAGCAGCCTCTACTCCGGGACTAGCAAGGGCAATGAGCAGTTCTTC CASSLYSGTSKGNEQFF TRBJ2-1 TRBD2 . TRBV4-3
TGTGCCAGCAGTAAAGGGGTTTTGGGGAATGGCTACACCTTC CASSKGVLGNGYTF TRBJ1-2 . . TRBV28
TGTGCCATCAGTGACCCTGGACAGGCTAGTAACTATGGCTACACCTTC CAISDPGQASNYGYTF TRBJ1-2 TRBD1 . TRBV10-3
TGTGCCAGCAGTTACTCACAGGGAGCGGGGGAGCTGTTTTTT CASSYSQGAGELFF TRBJ2-2 . . TRBV6-6
TGTGCCTGGAGCCCTAAGGGGGCTGATACGCAGTATTTT CAWSPKGADTQYF TRBJ2-3 TRBD1 . TRBV30
TGCGCCAGCAGCCAGCGGTCTGGCTCCTACGAGCAGTACTTC CASSQRSGSYEQYF TRBJ2-7 . once TRBV4-1
TGTGCCAGCAGCCAATACCAGGGTACCACTGAAGCTTTCTTT CASSQYQGTTEAFF TRBJ1-1 . . TRBV6-5
TGTGCCAGCAGTCCTCAGGGGGCGCGCACTGAAGCTTTCTTT CASSPQGARTEAFF TRBJ1-1 TRBD1 few TRBV28
TGTGCCAGCAGTCCCTCGGGGGGGAGAGAGCAGTACTTC CASSPSGGREQYF TRBJ2-7 TRBD2 . TRBV28
TGTGCCAGCAGTTTATCTGGCAGGGGGAACACCATATATTTT CASSLSGRGNTIYF TRBJ1-3 TRBD1 . TRBV27
TGTGCCAGTAGTCCAACCTCCGGGACTAGTTTGAATGAGCAGTTCTTC CASSPTSGTSLNEQFF TRBJ2-1 TRBD2 . TRBV19
TGTGCCAGCAGCCGGTCGGGGGTCTCTGGAAACACCATATATTTT CASSRSGVSGNTIYF TRBJ1-3 . few TRBV5-6
TGTGCCAGCAGCCCCGGGACAATTCCCTACGAGCAGTACTTC CASSPGTIPYEQYF TRBJ2-7 . . TRBV11-2
TGTGCCAGCAGCCTCGGGACAGGTGGAAACACCATATATTTT CASSLGTGGNTIYF TRBJ1-3 TRBD1 . TRBV7-8
TGTGCCATCAGTGAGTCGGCAAATAGCAATCAGCCCCAGCATTTT CAISESANSNQPQHF TRBJ1-5 . . TRBV10-3
TGTGCCAGCAGCCTACAGGGAAACGGCAATCAGCCCCAGCATTTT CASSLQGNGNQPQHF TRBJ1-5 . . TRBV11-2
TGTGCCAGCAGCTTAGGTGTAGACGGGAGTCAGCCCCAGCATTTT CASSLGVDGSQPQHF TRBJ1-5 . once TRBV13
TGTGCCAGCAGCGGGACAGTACCTAATCAGCCCCAGCATTTT CASSGTVPNQPQHF TRBJ1-5 TRBD1 . TRBV6-1
TGCGCCAGCAGCCAAGATTTCGGACAGGGGTTAAGCCTCTACAATGAGCAGTTCTTC CASSQDFGQGLSLYNEQFF TRBJ2-1 TRBD1 . TRBV4-1
TGTGCCAGTAGTATAGTAAAAGGGGCCAGGTACCAAGAGACCCAGTACTTC CASSIVKGARYQETQYF TRBJ2-5 . . TRBV19
TGTGCCAGTTCGGACAGCCCGAGCTCCTACAATGAGCAGTTCTTC CASSDSPSSYNEQFF TRBJ2-1 . . TRBV19
TGTGCCAGCAGCTTGGTCAACAGGGGCCGGAGTTCCACTGAAGCTTTCTTT CASSLVNRGRSSTEAFF TRBJ1-1 TRBD1 . TRBV5-6
TGTGCCAGCAGTGAGCTGACAGGGAGGATTGAGCAGTTCTTC CASSELTGRIEQFF TRBJ2-1 . . TRBV5-4